The T cell receptor beta chain under discussion was sequenced for a study of shared clonotypes between healthy human individuals. The sequenced material, unsorted PBMC DNA, was run on ten immunoSEQ deep assay plates. The protocol was immunoSEQ multiplex PCR, while the TCRdb copy is restricted to in-frame clones and leaves out a portion. In the table there are 450,000 to 500,000 clones, 70% to 85% of which are singletons. From germline, CDR1 is SEHNR and CDR2 FQNEAQ (reference sequence). This CDR3 spans 14 amino acids. The germline V and J ends were trimmed by 2 bases and 2 bases, with 9 bases remaining between them.

This clonotype originated in a woman in her forties in good health. Some clones in this sample may be carry-over from other donors' samples. What was sequenced was PBMCs. The genes are TRBV7-9 and TRBJ1-1; possible D gene TRBD1, 5 bases. The CDR3 loop reads CASSLFRENTEAFF. Here the CDR3 DNA reads TGTGCCAGCAGCTTATTCAGGGAAAACACTGAAGCTTTCTTT.